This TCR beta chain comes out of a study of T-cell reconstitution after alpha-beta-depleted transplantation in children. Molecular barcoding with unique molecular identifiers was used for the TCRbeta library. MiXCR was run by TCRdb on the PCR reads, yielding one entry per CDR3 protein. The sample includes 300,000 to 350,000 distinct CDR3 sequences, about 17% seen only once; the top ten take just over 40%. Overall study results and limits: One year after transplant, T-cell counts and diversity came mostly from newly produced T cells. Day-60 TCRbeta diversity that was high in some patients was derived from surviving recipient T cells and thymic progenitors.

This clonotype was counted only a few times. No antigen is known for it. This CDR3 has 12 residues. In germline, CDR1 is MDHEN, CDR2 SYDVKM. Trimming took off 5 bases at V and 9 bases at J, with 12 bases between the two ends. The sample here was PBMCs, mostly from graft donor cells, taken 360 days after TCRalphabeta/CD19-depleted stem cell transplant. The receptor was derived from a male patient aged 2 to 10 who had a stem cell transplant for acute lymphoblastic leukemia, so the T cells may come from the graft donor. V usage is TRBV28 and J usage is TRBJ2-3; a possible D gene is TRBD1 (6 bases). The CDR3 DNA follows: TGTGCCAGCAGTACACAGGGTTTGACGCAGTATTTT. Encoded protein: CASSTQGLTQYF.